One sample yielded the 28 T cell receptor beta chains listed below, sequenced in a study of T-cell memory formation after mild COVID-19. One entry per CDR3 protein results from TCRdb running MiXCR on the 5' RACE reads. The data show roughly 300,000 distinct CDR3 sequences, roughly an eighth seen once. The specimen was PBMCs or a T cell subset sorted from them (not recorded which). These receptors originate from a young man who had mild COVID-19 (a few samples of this study predate the infection). Cell type and time point are not known.

This clonotype has just one count. The rearrangement joins TRBV12-3 or TRBV12-4 to TRBJ1-2; D not resolved. Deletions cut 5 bases from V and 7 bases from J, with 11 bases between. This CDR3 spans 12 amino acids. CDR3 nucleotides: TGTGCCAGCAGTCCCAGCGGTGCTGGCTACACCTTC. This translates into CASSPSGAGYTF.

This clonotype came up many times. The rearrangement joins TRBV4-1 to TRBJ2-1; perhaps TRBD1 as D (5 bases). The CDR3 consists of 14 residues. V lost 4 bases, J lost 4 bases, and 11 bases lay in between. Germline V gene data show CDR1 as MGHRA and CDR2 as YSYEKL. The CDR3 region is CASSRDDSYNEQFF. In DNA form, the CDR3 reads TGCGCCAGCAGCCGAGATGACAGTTACAATGAGCAGTTCTTC.

The rearrangement joins TRBV4-1 to TRBJ2-1; 8 bases map to TRBD2. Unmatched junction bases numbered 15, after V lost 6 bases and J lost 8 bases. The CDR3 length is 16 residues. CDR1 is MGHRA and CDR2 is YSYEKL in the germline V gene. The CDR3 loop is CASSPEPGGDWDEQFF. Here the CDR3 DNA reads TGCGCCAGCAGTCCCGAGCCGGGGGGGGACTGGGATGAGCAGTTCTTC.

This clonotype was counted between two and nine times. The chain employs TRBV7-2 and TRBJ2-1; D is tentatively TRBD1 or TRBD2 (6 bases each). CDR3 length: 14 residues. V lost 7 bases and J lost 3, with 13 bases in between. In germline, CDR1 is SGHTA, CDR2 FQGNSA. CDR3 nucleotide sequence: TGTGCCAGCAATCGGGGGCTAAACTACAATGAGCAGTTCTTC. Its protein product is CASNRGLNYNEQFF.

This clonotype came up many times. J is TRBJ2-7 and V is TRBV30; the D gene is possibly TRBD2 (5 bases). CDR1 and CDR2 from the germline V gene are GTSNPN and SVGIG (reference sequence). This CDR3 has 14 amino acids. V was cut by 0 bases and J by 2 bases, with 11 bases left in between. This CDR3 reads CAWSVGLATYEQYF. Written as DNA, the CDR3 is TGTGCCTGGAGTGTAGGGCTAGCAACCTACGAGCAGTACTTC. The variable domain in full, with the rest retrieved from reference TRBV30 and TRBJ2-7, is SQTIHQWPATLVQPVGSPLSLECTVEGTSNPNLYWYRQAAGRGLQLLFYSVGIGQISSEVPQNLSASRPQDRQFILSSKKLLLSDSGFYLCAWSVGLATYEQYFGPGTRLTVT.

The gene calls are TRBV25-1 and TRBJ1-1, with D uncertain. The V gene's germline CDR1 is MGHDK and CDR2 SYGVNS. The CDR3 extends over 12 amino acids. The germline V and J ends were trimmed by 7 bases and 4 bases, with 10 bases remaining between them. CDR3 bases: TGTGCCAGCATAGGACCCAGCACTGAAGCTTTCTTT. It is translated as CASIGPSTEAFF.

The chain links TRBV20-1 to TRBJ2-1; no clear D gene. The germline CDR1 and CDR2 sequences are DFQATT and SNEGSKA (reference sequence). The CDR3 is made up of 14 amino acids. V was trimmed by 6 bases and J by 7 bases, leaving 19 bases between them. In DNA form, the CDR3 reads TGCAGTGCCCGAAGCGCACAGCATAGGAATGAGCAGTTCTTC. It is translated as CSARSAQHRNEQFF.

The rearrangement joins TRBV5-1 to TRBJ2-3; TRBD1 agrees at 8 bases. The CDR3 consists of 17 residues. From germline, CDR1 is SGHRS and CDR2 YFSETQ. Germline trimming cut 3 bases from V and 1 base from J; bases unmatched to any gene: 10. CDR3 region: CASSWTRTGSGTDTQYF. CDR3 in DNA: TGCGCCAGCAGCTGGACACGGACAGGGTCGGGCACAGATACGCAGTATTTT.

In the case of this clonotype: With a much larger clone just one base away, this may be a read error. The chain couples TRBV12-3 or TRBV12-4 to TRBJ2-1, with no clear D. The CDR3 consists of 12 residues. The CDR3 region has the DNA TGTGCCAGCAGTCCCCCTTTGAATGAGCGGTTCTTC. It codes for CASSPPLNERFF.

A few counts support this clonotype. This chain joins TRBV5-4 and TRBJ2-7; 10 nucleotides line up with TRBD1. Looked up from germline, CDR1 is SGHNT and CDR2 is YYREEE (reference sequence). Unmatched junction bases numbered 10, after V lost 4 bases and J lost 12 bases. This CDR3 region has 13 residues. The DNA for the CDR3 is TGTGCCAGCAGCCCGGGGGGACAGGGGCAATCGTACGTC. It specifies CASSPGGQGQSYV.

The CDR3 loop reads CASSLTGTPPDTQYF. For the CDR3, the DNA is TGTGCCAGCAGTTTAACCGGGACACCTCCGGATACGCAGTATTTT. This chain uses TRBV28 with TRBJ2-3, with TRBD1 as a possible D gene (6 bases). The CDR3 contains 15 residues. CDR1 and CDR2 from the germline V gene are MDHEN and SYDVKM. V lost 2 bases, J lost 6 bases, and 15 bases lay in between. Full variable domain (remainder filled in from reference TRBV28 and TRBJ2-3): DVKVTQSSRYLVKRTGEKVFLECVQDMDHENMFWYRQDPGLGLRLIYFSYDVKMKEKGDIPEGYSVSREKKERFSLILESASTNQTSMYLCASSLTGTPPDTQYFGPGTRLTVL.

This clonotype occurred a few times. The chain employs TRBV28 and TRBJ2-7; D possibly corresponds to TRBD1 (6 bases). Trimming left V 2 bases short and J 3 bases short, with 8 bases between. The CDR3 consists of 13 residues. Germline assignment: CDR1 MDHEN and CDR2 SYDVKM. The CDR3 nucleotides are TGTGCCAGCAGTTTAGAACAGGGCTACGAGCAGTACGTC. Encoded protein: CASSLEQGYEQYV.

This clonotype was observed at least ten times. The rearrangement links TRBV12-3 or TRBV12-4 to TRBJ1-1; 7 bases match TRBD1. This CDR3 is built from 16 residues. Trimming cost V 4 bases and J 5 bases; bases outside gene matches: 13. CDR3 sequence (DNA): TGTGCCAGCAGTTCCGGGACAGACATTAAGGGGACTGAAGCTTTCTTT. Amino acid sequence: CASSSGTDIKGTEAFF.

This clonotype appeared a few times. The V and J genes are TRBV5-1 and TRBJ2-3; unclear D gene. CDR3 length: 12 amino acids. CDR1 is SGHRS, CDR2 YFSETQ, per germline. Trimming pared 6 bases from V and 6 bases from J, leaving 11 bases between. This CDR3 is CASKKYEDTQYF. The DNA of the CDR3 is TGCGCCAGCAAAAAGTACGAGGATACGCAGTATTTT.

The chain has TRBV25-1 and TRBJ1-1; no reliable D call. CDR1 and CDR2 (germline): MGHDK, SYGVNS. The CDR3 spans 11 residues. The germline V and J ends were trimmed by 7 bases and 2 bases, with 5 bases remaining between them. The chain's CDR3 is CASTVNTEAFF. DNA of the CDR3: TGTGCCAGCACTGTTAACACTGAAGCTTTCTTT.

This clonotype was counted only a few times. V and J are TRBV12-3 or TRBV12-4 and TRBJ2-7; no reliable D call. The CDR3 is 13 residues long. Between the trimmed V and J ends, which lost 6 bases and 2 bases, there was a span of 11 bases. CDR3 coding DNA: TGTGCCAGCAGCCCTTTTCCGACCTACGAGCAGTACGTC. This codes for CASSPFPTYEQYV.

J is TRBJ2-7 and V is TRBV4-1; weak D call: TRBD2 (5 bases). Germline CDR1 reads MGHRA; CDR2 reads YSYEKL. Trimming cost V 2 bases and J 3 bases, with 14 bases left between them. CDR3 length: 15 residues. The CDR3 reads CASSQSGELLYEQYF. CDR3 nucleotides: TGCGCCAGCAGCCAAAGCGGTGAGTTACTCTACGAGCAGTACTTC.

This clonotype was seen a handful of times. The chain joins TRBV4-2 to TRBJ2-3, with TRBD2 identical over 7 bases. CDR1 is LGHNA, CDR2 YNFKEQ, per germline. V trimming: 2 bases; J trimming: 2 bases; junction bases outside the gene matches: 7. CDR3 size: 16 residues. Here the CDR3 DNA reads TGTGCCAGCAGCCAACGTTCGAGCGGGGCCACAGATACGCAGTATTTT. The encoded protein is CASSQRSSGATDTQYF.

This clonotype has at least ten counts. The chain uses TRBV7-3 and TRBJ2-1; 9 bases fit TRBD2. The length of the CDR3 is 15 residues. Germline V gene lookup returns CDR1 SGHTA and CDR2 FQGTGA. V trimming: 5 bases; J trimming: 4 bases; junction bases outside the gene matches: 6. The CDR3 bases are TGTGCCAGCAGCCCCCAGCGGGGGGATTACAATGAGCAGTTCTTC. Its protein product is CASSPQRGDYNEQFF.

This clonotype was observed a few times. The chain combines TRBV5-6 with TRBJ1-2; D is perhaps TRBD1 (5 bases). CDR3 length equals 14 residues. Trimming took off 0 bases at V and 8 bases at J, with 14 bases between the two ends. Germline V gives CDR1 SGHDT, CDR2 YYEEEE. This CDR3 reads CASSLGQGKGGYTF. In DNA form, the CDR3 reads TGTGCCAGCAGCTTGGGGCAGGGAAAAGGAGGCTACACCTTC. The full variable domain, rest sourced from reference TRBV5-6 and TRBJ1-2, is DAGVTQSPTHLIKTRGQQVTLRCSPKSGHDTVSWYQQALGQGPQFIFQYYEEEERQRGNFPDRFSGHQFPNYSSELNVNALLLGDSALYLCASSLGQGKGGYTFGSGTRLTVV.

This clonotype was recorded a few times. The rearrangement uses TRBV10-2 and TRBJ2-7; D remains ambiguous. Deletions cut 4 bases from V and 0 bases from J, with 7 bases between. The CDR3 contains 13 residues. Germline-derived CDR1 and CDR2 are WSHSY and SAAADI. The CDR3 region is CASSAAISYEQYV. The CDR3 DNA follows: TGCGCCAGCAGTGCCGCCATCTCCTACGAGCAGTACGTC.

This clonotype showed up just a few times. The chain uses TRBV6-5 and TRBJ2-4; 8 bases align to TRBD1. CDR3 length: 15 residues. Germline trimming cut 6 bases from V and 6 bases from J; bases unmatched to any gene: 10. Germline V gene data show CDR1 as MNHEY and CDR2 as SVGAGI. The CDR3 DNA reads as TGTGCCAGCAGACCAGGGACAGGAGGGGGAAACATTCAGTACTTC. As protein: CASRPGTGGGNIQYF.

V and J are TRBV5-1 and TRBJ2-3; D possibly matches TRBD1 or TRBD2 (5 bases each). CDR1 is SGHRS, CDR2 YFSETQ, per germline. The length of the CDR3 is 15 residues. V lost 4 bases and J 4 bases, leaving 16 bases between the germline ends. CDR3 DNA: TGCGCCAGCAGCCCCGGGACCGTCGATGCAGATACGCAGTATTTT. Its translation: CASSPGTVDADTQYF.

The rearrangement joins TRBV4-1 to TRBJ2-5; 8 bases are a match to TRBD2. Germline trimming cut 5 bases from V and 7 bases from J; bases unmatched to any gene: 3. The germline V gene encodes CDR1 MGHRA and CDR2 YSYEKL. The CDR3 covers 12 residues. CDR3 loop: CASSDGRATQYF. The CDR3 nucleotides are TGCGCCAGCAGCGACGGGAGGGCGACCCAGTACTTC.

The chain combines TRBV6-6 with TRBJ2-2, with D perhaps TRBD2 (7 bases). Germline V gene lookup returns CDR1 MNHNY and CDR2 SVGAGI (reference sequence). The germline V and J ends were trimmed by 8 bases and 4 bases, with 17 bases remaining between them. The CDR3 is 15 amino acids. DNA of the CDR3: TGTGCCAGCGAGGACGGGGGGCCGGCCACCGGGGAGCTGTTTTTT. Its protein product is CASEDGGPATGELFF.

The chain has TRBV9 and TRBJ2-1, with 8 bases fitting TRBD2. With 4 bases clipped from V and 10 bases from J, the junction kept 7 bases outside the gene matches. The CDR3 is 13 residues long. Per germline, CDR1 SGDLS and CDR2 YYNGEE. The CDR3, as DNA: TGTGCCAGCAGCTTTAGCGGGGAAGGAGAGCAGTTCTTC. Translation gives CASSFSGEGEQFF.

In its sample, this clonotype was seen a few times. The rearrangement links TRBV20-1 to TRBJ2-1; 9 nucleotides line up with TRBD2. This CDR3 region has 15 residues. Trimming removed 3 bases from V and 5 bases from J; junction bases left unmatched: 8. Germline loops: CDR1 DFQATT, CDR2 SNEGSKA (reference sequence). The CDR3 spells CSASPGLASDNEQFF. The DNA of the CDR3 is TGCAGTGCTAGCCCAGGACTAGCGTCGGACAATGAGCAGTTCTTC.

This clonotype was seen more than once but under ten times. This chain joins TRBV20-1 and TRBJ2-7, with unresolved D. Looked up from germline, CDR1 is DFQATT and CDR2 is SNEGSKA (reference sequence). This CDR3 contains 13 residues. V lost 1 base and J lost 7, with 14 bases in between. The CDR3 DNA follows: TGCAGTGCTAGAGGCACGGTGGTCGAGGAGCAGTACTTC. This sequence encodes CSARGTVVEEQYF.